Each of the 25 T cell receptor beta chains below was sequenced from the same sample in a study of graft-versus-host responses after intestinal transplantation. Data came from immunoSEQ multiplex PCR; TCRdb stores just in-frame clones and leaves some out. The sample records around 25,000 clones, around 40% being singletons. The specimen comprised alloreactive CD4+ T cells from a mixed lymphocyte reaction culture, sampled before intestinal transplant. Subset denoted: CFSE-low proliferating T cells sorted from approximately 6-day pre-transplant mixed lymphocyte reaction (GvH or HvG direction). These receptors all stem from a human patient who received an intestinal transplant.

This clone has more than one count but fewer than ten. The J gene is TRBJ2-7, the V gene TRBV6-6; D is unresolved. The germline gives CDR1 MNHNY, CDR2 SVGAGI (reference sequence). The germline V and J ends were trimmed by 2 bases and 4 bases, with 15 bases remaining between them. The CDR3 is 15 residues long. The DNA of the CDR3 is TGTGCCAGCAGTTACGCACAGTTGCGTTTTTACGAGCAGTACTTC. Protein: CASSYAQLRFYEQYF.

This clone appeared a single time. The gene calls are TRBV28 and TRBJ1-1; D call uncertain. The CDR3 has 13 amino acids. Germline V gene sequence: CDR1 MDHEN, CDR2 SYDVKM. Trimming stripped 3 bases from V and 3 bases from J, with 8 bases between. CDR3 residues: CASSFWEDTEAFF. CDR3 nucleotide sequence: TGTGCCAGCAGTTTCTGGGAGGACACTGAAGCTTTCTTT.

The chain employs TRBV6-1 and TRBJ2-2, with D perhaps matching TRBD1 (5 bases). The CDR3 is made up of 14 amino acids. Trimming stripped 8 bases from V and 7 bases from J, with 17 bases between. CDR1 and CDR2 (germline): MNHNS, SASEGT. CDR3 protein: CASSRQVTVGELFF. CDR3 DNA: TGTGCCAGCTCACGTCAGGTGACAGTCGGGGAGCTGTTTTTT.

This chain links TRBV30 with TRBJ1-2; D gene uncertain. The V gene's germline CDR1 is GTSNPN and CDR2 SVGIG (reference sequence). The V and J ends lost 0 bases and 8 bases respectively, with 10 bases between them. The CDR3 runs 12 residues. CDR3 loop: CAWSVEFRGYTF. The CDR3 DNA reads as TGTGCCTGGAGTGTTGAGTTCCGGGGCTACACCTTC. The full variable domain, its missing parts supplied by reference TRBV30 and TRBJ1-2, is SQTIHQWPATLVQPVGSPLSLECTVEGTSNPNLYWYRQAAGRGLQLLFYSVGIGQISSEVPQNLSASRPQDRQFILSSKKLLLSDSGFYLCAWSVEFRGYTFGSGTRLTVV.

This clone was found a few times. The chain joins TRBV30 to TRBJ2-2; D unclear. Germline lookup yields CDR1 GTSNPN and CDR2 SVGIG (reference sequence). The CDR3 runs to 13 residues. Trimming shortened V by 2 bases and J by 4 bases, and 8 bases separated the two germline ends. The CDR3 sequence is CAWSWRSTGELFF. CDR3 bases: TGTGCCTGGAGTTGGCGGAGCACCGGGGAGCTGTTTTTT.

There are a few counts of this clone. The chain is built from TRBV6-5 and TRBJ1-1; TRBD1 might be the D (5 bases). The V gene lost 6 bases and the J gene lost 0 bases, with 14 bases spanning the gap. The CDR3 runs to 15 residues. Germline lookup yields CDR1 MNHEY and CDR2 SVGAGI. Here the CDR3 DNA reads TGTGCCAGCAGGGGGGGGAGGCGGCTGAACACTGAAGCTTTCTTT. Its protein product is CASRGGRRLNTEAFF.

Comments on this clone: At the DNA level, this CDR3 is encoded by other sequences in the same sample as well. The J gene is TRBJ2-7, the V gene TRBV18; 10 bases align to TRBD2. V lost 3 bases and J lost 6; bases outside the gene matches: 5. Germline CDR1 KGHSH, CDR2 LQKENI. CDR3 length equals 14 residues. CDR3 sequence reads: CASSPLSGRAEQYF. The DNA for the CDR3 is TGTGCCAGCTCACCGCTCAGCGGGAGGGCCGAGCAGTACTTC.

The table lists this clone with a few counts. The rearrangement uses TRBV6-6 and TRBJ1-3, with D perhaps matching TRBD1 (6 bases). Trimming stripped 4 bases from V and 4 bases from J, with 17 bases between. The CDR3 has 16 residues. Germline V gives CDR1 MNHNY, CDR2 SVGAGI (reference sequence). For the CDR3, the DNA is TGTGCCAGCAGTTTCGTCAGGGGAGCGGGAGGAAACACCATATATTTT. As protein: CASSFVRGAGGNTIYF.

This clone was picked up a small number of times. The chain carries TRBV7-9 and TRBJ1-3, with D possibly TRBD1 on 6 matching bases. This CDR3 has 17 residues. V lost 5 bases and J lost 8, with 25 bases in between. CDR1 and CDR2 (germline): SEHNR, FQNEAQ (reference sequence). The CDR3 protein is CASSPRRTGLGRDTIYF. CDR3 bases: TGTGCCAGCAGCCCACGGCGAACAGGGTTGGGTCGGGACACCATATATTTT.

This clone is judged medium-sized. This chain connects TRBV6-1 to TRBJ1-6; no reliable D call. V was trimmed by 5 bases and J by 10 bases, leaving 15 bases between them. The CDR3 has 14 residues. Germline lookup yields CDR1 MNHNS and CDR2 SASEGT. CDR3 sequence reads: CASSWAGLPSPLHF. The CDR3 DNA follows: TGTGCCAGCAGTTGGGCAGGTCTCCCCTCACCCCTCCACTTT.

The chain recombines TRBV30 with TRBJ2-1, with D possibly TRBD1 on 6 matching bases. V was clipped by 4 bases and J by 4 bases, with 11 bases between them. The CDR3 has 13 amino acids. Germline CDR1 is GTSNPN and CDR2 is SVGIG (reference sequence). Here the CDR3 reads CAWTGQIYNEQFF. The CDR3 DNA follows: TGTGCCTGGACCGGACAGATATACAATGAGCAGTTCTTC.

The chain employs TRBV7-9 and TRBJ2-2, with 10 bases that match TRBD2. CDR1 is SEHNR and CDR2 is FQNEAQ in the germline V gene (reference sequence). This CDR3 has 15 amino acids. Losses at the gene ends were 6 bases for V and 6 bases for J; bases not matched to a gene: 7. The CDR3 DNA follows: TGTGCCAGCAGGCGAGCGGGAGGGCTCCCCGGGGAGCTGTTTTTT. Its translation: CASRRAGGLPGELFF.

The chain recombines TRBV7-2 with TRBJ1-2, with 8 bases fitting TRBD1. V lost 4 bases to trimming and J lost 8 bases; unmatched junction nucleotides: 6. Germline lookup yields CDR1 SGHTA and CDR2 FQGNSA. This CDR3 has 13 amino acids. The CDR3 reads CASSSQGAWGYTF. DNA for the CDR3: TGTGCCAGCAGCTCTCAGGGGGCCTGGGGCTACACCTTC.

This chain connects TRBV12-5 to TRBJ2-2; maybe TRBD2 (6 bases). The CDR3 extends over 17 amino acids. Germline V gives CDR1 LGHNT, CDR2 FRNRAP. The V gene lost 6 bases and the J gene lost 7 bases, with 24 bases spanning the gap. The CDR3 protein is CASGQFTERAPDGELFF. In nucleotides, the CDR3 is TGTGCTAGTGGACAATTTACTGAGCGGGCCCCGGACGGGGAGCTGTTTTTT.

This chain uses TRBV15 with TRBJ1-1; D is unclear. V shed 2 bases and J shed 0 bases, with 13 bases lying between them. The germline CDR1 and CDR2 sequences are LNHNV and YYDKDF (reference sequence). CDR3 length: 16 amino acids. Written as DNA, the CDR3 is TGTGCCACCAGCAGACCCCGGTACGCCTTGAACACTGAAGCTTTCTTT. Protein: CATSRPRYALNTEAFF.

The CDR3 bases are TGTGCCAGCAGTTACTCTGGCAGGGGGAGTGAAAAACTGTTTTTT. This codes for CASSYSGRGSEKLFF. V is TRBV6-5 and J is TRBJ1-4; 7 nucleotides match TRBD1. CDR3 length equals 15 residues. Unmatched junction bases numbered 5, after V lost 0 bases and J lost 7 bases. The germline CDR1 and CDR2 sequences are MNHEY and SVGAGI.

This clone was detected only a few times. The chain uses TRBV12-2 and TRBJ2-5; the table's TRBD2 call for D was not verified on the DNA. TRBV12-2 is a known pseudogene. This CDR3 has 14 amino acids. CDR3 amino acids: CASRLALAGETQYF. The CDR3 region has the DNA TGTGCAAGTCGCTTAGCGCTAGCGGGGGAGACCCAGTACTTC.

CDR3 coding DNA: TGTGCCACCAGCCCGGGGAGGTACAGGGAGGGAAATGAAAAACTGTTTTTT. This encodes CATSPGRYREGNEKLFF. The chain joins TRBV15 to TRBJ1-4, with D perhaps matching TRBD1 (6 bases). Germline CDR1 and CDR2: LNHNV and YYDKDF (reference sequence). The CDR3 sequence is 17 residues long. V was trimmed by 5 bases and J by 5 bases, leaving 21 bases between them.

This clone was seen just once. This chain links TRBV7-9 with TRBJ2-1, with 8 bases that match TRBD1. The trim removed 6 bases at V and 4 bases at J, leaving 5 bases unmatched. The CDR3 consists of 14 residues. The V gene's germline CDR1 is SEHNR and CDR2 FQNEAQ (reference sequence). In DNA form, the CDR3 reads TGTGCCAGCAGACGGACAGGGAATTACAATGAGCAGTTCTTC. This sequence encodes CASRRTGNYNEQFF.

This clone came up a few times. The CDR3 here is CASSPWTSGRGDEQFF. CDR3 DNA sequence: TGTGCCAGTAGTCCCTGGACTAGCGGGAGAGGCGATGAGCAGTTCTTC. This chain links TRBV19 with TRBJ2-1; 13 bases line up with TRBD2. Germline lookup yields CDR1 LNHDA and CDR2 SQIVND (reference sequence). The CDR3 consists of 16 residues. Unmatched junction bases numbered 9, after V lost 5 bases and J lost 8 bases.

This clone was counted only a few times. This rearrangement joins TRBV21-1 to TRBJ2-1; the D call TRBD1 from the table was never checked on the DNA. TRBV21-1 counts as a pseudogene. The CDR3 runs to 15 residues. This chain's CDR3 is CASSKNQGRPNEQFF. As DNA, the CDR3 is TGTGCCAGCAGCAAAAATCAGGGGCGGCCTAATGAGCAGTTCTTC.

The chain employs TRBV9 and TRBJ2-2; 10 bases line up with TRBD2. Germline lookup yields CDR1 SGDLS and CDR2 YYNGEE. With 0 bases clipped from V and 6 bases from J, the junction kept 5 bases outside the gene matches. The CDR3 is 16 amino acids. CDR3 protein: CASSVVPSGSPGELFF. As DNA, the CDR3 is TGTGCCAGCAGCGTAGTCCCTAGCGGGAGTCCCGGGGAGCTGTTTTTT.

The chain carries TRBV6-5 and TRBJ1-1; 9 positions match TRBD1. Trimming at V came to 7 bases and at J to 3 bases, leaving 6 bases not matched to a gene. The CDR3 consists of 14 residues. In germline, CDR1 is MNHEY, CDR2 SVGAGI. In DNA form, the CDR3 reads TGTGCCAGCACCTTGACAGGGGGGGACACTGAAGCTTTCTTT. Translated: CASTLTGGDTEAFF.

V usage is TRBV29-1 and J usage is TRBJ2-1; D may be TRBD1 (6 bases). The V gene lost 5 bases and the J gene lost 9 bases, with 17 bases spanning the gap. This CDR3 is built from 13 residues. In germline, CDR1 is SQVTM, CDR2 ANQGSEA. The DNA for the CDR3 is TGCAGCGTTCTCAAGGCAGGGGTCGGTGAGCAGTTCTTC. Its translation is CSVLKAGVGEQFF.

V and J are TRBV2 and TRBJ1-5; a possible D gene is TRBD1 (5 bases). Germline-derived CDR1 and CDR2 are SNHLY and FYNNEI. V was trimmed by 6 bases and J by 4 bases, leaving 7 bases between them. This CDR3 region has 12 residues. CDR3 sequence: CASRRTNQPQHF. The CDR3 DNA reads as TGTGCCAGCAGGAGGACAAATCAGCCCCAGCATTTT. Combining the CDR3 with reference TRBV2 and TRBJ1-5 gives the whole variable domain EPEVTQTPSHQVTQMGQEVILRCVPISNHLYFYWYRQILGQKVEFLVSFYNNEISEKSEIFDDQFSVERPDGSNFTLKIRSTKLEDSAMYFCASRRTNQPQHFGDGTRLSIL.